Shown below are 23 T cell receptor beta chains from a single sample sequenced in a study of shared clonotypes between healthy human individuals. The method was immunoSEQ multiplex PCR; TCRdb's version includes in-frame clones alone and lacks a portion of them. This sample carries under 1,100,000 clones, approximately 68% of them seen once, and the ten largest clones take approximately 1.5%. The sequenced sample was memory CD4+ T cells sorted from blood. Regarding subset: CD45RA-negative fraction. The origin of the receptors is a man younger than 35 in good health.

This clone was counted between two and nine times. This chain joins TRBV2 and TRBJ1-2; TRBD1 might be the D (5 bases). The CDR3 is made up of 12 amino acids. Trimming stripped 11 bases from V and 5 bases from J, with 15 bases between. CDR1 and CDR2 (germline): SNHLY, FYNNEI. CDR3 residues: CALLDRTYGYTF. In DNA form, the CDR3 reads TGTGCCTTGCTAGACAGAACTTATGGCTACACCTTC.

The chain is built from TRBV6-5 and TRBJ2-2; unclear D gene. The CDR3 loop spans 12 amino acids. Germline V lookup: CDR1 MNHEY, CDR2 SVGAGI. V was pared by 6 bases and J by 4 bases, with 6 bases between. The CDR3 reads CASRKPTGELFF. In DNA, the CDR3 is TGTGCCAGCAGGAAACCCACCGGGGAGCTGTTTTTT.

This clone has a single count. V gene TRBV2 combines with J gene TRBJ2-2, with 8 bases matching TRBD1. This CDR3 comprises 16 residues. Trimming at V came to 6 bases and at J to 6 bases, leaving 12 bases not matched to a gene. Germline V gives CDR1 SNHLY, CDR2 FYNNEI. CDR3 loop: CASRDRVSTLSGELFF. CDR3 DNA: TGTGCCAGCAGGGACAGGGTTTCCACGTTGTCCGGGGAGCTGTTTTTT.

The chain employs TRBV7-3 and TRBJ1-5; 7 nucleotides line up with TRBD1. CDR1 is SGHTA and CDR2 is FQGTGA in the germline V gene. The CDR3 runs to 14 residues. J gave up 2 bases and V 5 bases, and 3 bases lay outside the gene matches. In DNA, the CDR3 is TGTGCCAGCAGCCCAGGGGGGGGCAATCAGCCCCAGCATTTT. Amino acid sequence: CASSPGGGNQPQHF.

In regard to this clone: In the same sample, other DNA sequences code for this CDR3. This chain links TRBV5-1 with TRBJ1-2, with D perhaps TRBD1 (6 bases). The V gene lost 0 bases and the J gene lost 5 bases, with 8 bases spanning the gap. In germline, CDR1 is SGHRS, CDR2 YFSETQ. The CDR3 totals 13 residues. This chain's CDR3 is CASSLEGGYGYTF. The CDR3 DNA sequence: TGCGCCAGCAGCTTGGAAGGGGGGTATGGCTACACCTTC. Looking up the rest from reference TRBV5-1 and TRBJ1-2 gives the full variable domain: KAGVTQTPRYLIKTRGQQVTLSCSPISGHRSVSWYQQTPGQGLQFLFEYFSETQRNKGNFPGRFSGRQFSNSRSEMNVSTLELGDSALYLCASSLEGGYGYTFGSGTRLTVV.

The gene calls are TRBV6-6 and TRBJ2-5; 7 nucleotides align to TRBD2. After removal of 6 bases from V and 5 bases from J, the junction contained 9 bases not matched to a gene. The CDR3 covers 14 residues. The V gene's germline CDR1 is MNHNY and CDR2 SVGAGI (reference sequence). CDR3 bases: TGTGCCAGCAGCCCCCGACTAGCAAGTGAGACCCAGTACTTC. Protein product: CASSPRLASETQYF.

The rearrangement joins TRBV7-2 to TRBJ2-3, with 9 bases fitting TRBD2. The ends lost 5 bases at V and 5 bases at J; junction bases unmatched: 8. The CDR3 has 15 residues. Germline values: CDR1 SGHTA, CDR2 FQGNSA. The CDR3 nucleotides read TGTGCCAGCAGCCCCCTGCGGGAGGGCATAGATACGCAGTATTTT. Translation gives CASSPLREGIDTQYF.

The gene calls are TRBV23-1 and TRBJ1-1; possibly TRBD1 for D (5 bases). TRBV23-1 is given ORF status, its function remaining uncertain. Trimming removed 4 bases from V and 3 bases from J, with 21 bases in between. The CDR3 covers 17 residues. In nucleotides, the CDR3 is TGCGCCAGCAGTCCGATTCCGGGACTTCCCCTGGACACTGAAGCTTTCTTT. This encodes CASSPIPGLPLDTEAFF.

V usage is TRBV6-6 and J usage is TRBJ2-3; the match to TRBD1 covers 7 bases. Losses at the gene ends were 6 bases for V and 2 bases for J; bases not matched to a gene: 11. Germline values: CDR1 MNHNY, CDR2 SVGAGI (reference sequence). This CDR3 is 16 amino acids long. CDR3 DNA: TGTGCCAGCAGCCTCGGACAGGTCTCCTTCACAGATACGCAGTATTTT. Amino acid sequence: CASSLGQVSFTDTQYF.

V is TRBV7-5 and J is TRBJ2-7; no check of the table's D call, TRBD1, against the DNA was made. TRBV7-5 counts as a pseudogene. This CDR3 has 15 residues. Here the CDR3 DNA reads TGTGCCAGAAGTTCCCCTCGGGACCCTAGGGGGGAGCAGTACTTC. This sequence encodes CARSSPRDPRGEQYF.

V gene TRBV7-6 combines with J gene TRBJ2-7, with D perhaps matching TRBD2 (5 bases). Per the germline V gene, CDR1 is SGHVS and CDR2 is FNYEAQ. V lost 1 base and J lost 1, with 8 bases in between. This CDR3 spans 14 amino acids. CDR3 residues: CASSLGRASYEQYF. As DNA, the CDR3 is TGTGCCAGCAGCTTAGGGCGGGCTTCCTACGAGCAGTACTTC.

CDR3 in amino acids: CASSLVSTGVNEQFF. The CDR3 DNA reads as TGCGCCAGCAGCTTGGTGTCGACAGGGGTCAATGAGCAGTTCTTC. The chain employs TRBV5-1 and TRBJ2-1, with TRBD1 matching 8 bases. Germline CDR1 and CDR2: SGHRS and YFSETQ. CDR3 length: 15 amino acids. Trimming at V came to 0 bases and at J to 6 bases, leaving 5 bases not matched to a gene.

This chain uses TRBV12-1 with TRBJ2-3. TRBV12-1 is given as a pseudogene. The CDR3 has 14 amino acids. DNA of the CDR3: TGTGCCAGCAGCTTTCGCTGTGGGGAAGATACGCAGTATTTT. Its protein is CASSFRCGEDTQYF.

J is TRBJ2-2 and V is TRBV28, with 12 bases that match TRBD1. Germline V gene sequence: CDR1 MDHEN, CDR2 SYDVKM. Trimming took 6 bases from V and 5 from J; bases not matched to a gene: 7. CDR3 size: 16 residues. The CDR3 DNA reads TGTGCCAGCAGCGGGACAGGGGGCGTTGTTACCGGGGAGCTGTTTTTT. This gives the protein CASSGTGGVVTGELFF.

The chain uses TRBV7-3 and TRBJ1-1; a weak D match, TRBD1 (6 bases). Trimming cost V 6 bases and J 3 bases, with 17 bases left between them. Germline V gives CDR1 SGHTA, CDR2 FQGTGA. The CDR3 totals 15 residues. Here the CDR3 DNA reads TGTGCCAGCAGTCCCGGCGCGGGGGGCCACACTGAAGCTTTCTTT. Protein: CASSPGAGGHTEAFF.

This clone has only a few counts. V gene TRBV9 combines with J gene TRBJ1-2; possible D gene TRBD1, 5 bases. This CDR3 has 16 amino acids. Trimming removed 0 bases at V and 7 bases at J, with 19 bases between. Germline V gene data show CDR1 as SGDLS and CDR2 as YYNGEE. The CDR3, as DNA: TGTGCCAGCAGCGTAGAGACCGTGGGGGAATACACTGGCTACACCTTC. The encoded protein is CASSVETVGEYTGYTF.

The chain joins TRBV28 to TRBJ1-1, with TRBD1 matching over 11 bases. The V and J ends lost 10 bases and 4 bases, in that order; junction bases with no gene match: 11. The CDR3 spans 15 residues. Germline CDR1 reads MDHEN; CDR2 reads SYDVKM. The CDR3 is CAISPGQGGVTEAFF. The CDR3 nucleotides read TGTGCCATATCTCCGGGACAGGGGGGAGTCACTGAAGCTTTCTTT. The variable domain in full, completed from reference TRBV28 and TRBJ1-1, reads DVKVTQSSRYLVKRTGEKVFLECVQDMDHENMFWYRQDPGLGLRLIYFSYDVKMKEKGDIPEGYSVSREKKERFSLILESASTNQTSMYLCAISPGQGGVTEAFFGQGTRLTVV.

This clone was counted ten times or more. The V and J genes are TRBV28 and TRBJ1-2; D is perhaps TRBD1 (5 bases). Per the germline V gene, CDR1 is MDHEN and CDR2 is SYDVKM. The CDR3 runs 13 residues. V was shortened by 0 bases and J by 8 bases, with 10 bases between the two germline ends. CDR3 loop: CASSLWQGDGYTF. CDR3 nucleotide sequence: TGTGCCAGCAGTTTATGGCAGGGAGACGGCTACACCTTC.

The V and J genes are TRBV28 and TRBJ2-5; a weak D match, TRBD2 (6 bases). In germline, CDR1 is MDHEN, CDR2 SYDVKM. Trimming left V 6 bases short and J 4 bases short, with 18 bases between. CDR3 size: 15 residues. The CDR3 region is CASSSPWQGGETQYF. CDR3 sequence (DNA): TGTGCCAGCAGCTCACCGTGGCAGGGAGGAGAGACCCAGTACTTC.

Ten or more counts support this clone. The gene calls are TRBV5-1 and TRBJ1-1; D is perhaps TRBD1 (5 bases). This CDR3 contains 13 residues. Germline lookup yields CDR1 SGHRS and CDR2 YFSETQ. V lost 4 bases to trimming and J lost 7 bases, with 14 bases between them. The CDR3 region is CASSRGGPGEAFF. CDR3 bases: TGCGCCAGCAGCCGGGGGGGTCCAGGTGAAGCTTTCTTT.

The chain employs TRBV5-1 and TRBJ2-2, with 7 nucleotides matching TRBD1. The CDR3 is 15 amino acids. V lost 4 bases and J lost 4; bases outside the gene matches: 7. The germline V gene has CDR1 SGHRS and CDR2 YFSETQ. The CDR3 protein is CASSTGQVITGELFF. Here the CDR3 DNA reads TGCGCCAGCAGCACCGGACAGGTTATCACCGGGGAGCTGTTTTTT.

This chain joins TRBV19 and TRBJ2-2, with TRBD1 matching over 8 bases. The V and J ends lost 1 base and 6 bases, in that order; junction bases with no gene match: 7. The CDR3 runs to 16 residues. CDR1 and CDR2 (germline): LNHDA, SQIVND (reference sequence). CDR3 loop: CASSIGAGGWSGELFF. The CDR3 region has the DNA TGTGCCAGTAGTATAGGAGCAGGGGGCTGGTCCGGGGAGCTGTTTTTT.

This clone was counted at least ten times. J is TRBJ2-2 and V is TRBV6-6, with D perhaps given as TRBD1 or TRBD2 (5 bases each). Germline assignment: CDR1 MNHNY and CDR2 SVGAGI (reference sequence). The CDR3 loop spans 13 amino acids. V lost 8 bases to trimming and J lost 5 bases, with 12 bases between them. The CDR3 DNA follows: TGTGCCAGCGGGACGGCGAGTACCGGGGAGCTGTTTTTT. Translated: CASGTASTGELFF.